What follows are 8 T cell receptor beta chains derived from one specimen sequenced in a study of shared clonotypes between healthy human individuals. The protocol was immunoSEQ multiplex PCR, while the TCRdb copy is restricted to in-frame clones and leaves out a portion. The table records about 680,000 clones, 73% of them present only once. Sample: memory CD4+ T cells sorted from blood. Subset given: CD45RA-negative fraction. The receptors here all came from a woman aged 25 to 45 in good health.

J is TRBJ2-2 and V is TRBV28; 9 bases match TRBD2. This CDR3 has 15 residues. Trimming cost V 6 bases and J 6 bases; bases outside gene matches: 8. Germline CDR1 MDHEN, CDR2 SYDVKM. The chain's CDR3 is CASRPGSGGSGELFF. CDR3 nucleotides: TGTGCCAGCAGACCAGGTAGCGGGGGTTCCGGGGAGCTGTTTTTT.

A single count supports this clone. This chain joins TRBV6-5 and TRBJ1-2; TRBD1 might be the D (6 bases). Per germline, CDR1 MNHEY and CDR2 SVGAGI. The CDR3 length is 12 residues. V dropped 4 bases and J dropped 8 bases, with 11 bases sitting between them. The CDR3 DNA reads TGTGCCAGCAGTTTTGGGGGGGGCGGCTACACCTTC. The encoded protein is CASSFGGGGYTF.

The rearrangement joins TRBV10-1 to TRBJ1-1, with no clear D. Germline V gene sequence: CDR1 WNHNN, CDR2 SYGVQD (reference sequence). The ends were cut back, 0 bases at V and 6 bases at J, with 8 bases in the middle. The CDR3 totals 13 residues. This chain's CDR3 is CASSESAAAEAFF. CDR3 in DNA: TGCGCCAGCAGTGAGTCGGCAGCAGCTGAAGCTTTCTTT.

The chain employs TRBV28 and TRBJ2-7; 9 bases fit TRBD2. This CDR3 spans 13 amino acids. The V and J ends lost 5 bases and 7 bases, in that order; junction bases with no gene match: 6. Germline V lookup: CDR1 MDHEN, CDR2 SYDVKM. Written as DNA, the CDR3 is TGTGCCAGCAGTGCGGGAGGGCCATATGAGCAGTACTTC. Its translation is CASSAGGPYEQYF.

The chain couples TRBV30 to TRBJ2-3; 7 positions agree with TRBD1. Germline V gene lookup returns CDR1 GTSNPN and CDR2 SVGIG (reference sequence). The CDR3 length is 15 residues. V shed 2 bases and J 0 bases; nucleotides not matched to a gene: 5. The CDR3 DNA is TGTGCCTGGAGTAGGGGGACAGCTAGCACAGATACGCAGTATTTT. As protein: CAWSRGTASTDTQYF.

To note about this clone: The sample has other DNA sequences that encode this CDR3 too. DNA for the CDR3: TGCAGCGTTGATCAGGGCCGGGAGACCCAGTACTTC. Residues: CSVDQGRETQYF. This sequence joins TRBV29-1 and TRBJ2-5, with D possibly matching TRBD1 (5 bases). The CDR3 sequence is 12 residues long. Germline V gives CDR1 SQVTM, CDR2 ANQGSEA. V lost 3 bases and J 5 bases, leaving 10 bases between the germline ends.

This clone was seen only once. The chain employs TRBV7-6 and TRBJ1-2; 8 nucleotides match TRBD1. Germline-derived CDR1 and CDR2 are SGHVS and FNYEAQ. This CDR3 contains 13 residues. Trimming at V came to 2 bases and at J to 4 bases, leaving 0 bases not matched to a gene. CDR3 protein: CASSLTGGYGYTF. The CDR3 bases are TGTGCCAGCAGCTTAACAGGGGGCTATGGCTACACCTTC.

This chain links TRBV28 with TRBJ2-1; TRBD2 agrees at 13 bases. This CDR3 contains 18 residues. Per the germline V gene, CDR1 is MDHEN and CDR2 is SYDVKM. V shed 5 bases and J 10 bases; nucleotides not matched to a gene: 17. CDR3 DNA: TGTGCCAGCAGTCCCTACTTGATGACTAGCGGGAGGCCAGGGGAGCAGTTCTTC. Translated, it gives CASSPYLMTSGRPGEQFF.